This T cell receptor beta chain is drawn from a study of shared clonotypes between healthy human individuals. Whole-study findings and limits: All-four-donor shared clonotypes had higher generation probabilities than non-shared clonotypes did. Incompleteness in sorted-subset sequencing, despite large depth, was shown by rarefaction.

TCRdb's copy holds only in-frame clones and misses some; the assay was immunoSEQ multiplex PCR. Among fewer than 1.6 million clones, about 98.5% were seen once, and the ten largest hold approximately 0.38%. With 4 bases clipped from V and 0 bases from J, the junction kept 8 bases outside the gene matches. The CDR3 has 17 amino acids. CDR1 and CDR2 from the germline V gene are MNHEY and SMNVEV (reference sequence). In regard to this clone: Its matching antigen is unknown.

The chain is built from TRBV27 and TRBJ2-2; 7 bases are a match to TRBD1. This sequence was found in a man younger than 45 in good health. Material: naive CD4+ T cells sorted from blood. Subset given: CD45RA+ positively selected. This chain's CDR3 is CASSSQKTGPNTGELFF. The CDR3 coding sequence is TGTGCCAGCAGTTCCCAGAAGACAGGGCCGAACACCGGGGAGCTGTTTTTT.